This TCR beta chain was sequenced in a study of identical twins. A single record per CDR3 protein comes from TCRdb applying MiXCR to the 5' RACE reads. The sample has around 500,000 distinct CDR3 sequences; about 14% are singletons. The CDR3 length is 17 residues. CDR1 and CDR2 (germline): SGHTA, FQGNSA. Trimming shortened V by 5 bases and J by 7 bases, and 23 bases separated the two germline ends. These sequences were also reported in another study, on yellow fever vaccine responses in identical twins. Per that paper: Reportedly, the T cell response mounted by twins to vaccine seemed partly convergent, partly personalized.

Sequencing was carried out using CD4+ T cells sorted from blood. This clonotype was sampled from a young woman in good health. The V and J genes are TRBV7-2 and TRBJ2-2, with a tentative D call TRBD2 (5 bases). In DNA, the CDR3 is TGTGCCAGCAGCCCTATATCGCTGGACTGGCGCAGCGGGGAGCTGTTTTTT. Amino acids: CASSPISLDWRSGELFF.